This T cell receptor beta chain was recovered during a study of blood T cell repertoires in COVID-19. Study details: The cDNA or gDNA used as material had been derived from T cells, B-cell-depleted T cells, or PBMCs.

The assay was immunoSEQ multiplex PCR, and TCRdb's table has in-frame clones only and misses some. Of some 140,000 clones in the sample, about 80% were seen once. Trimming removed 4 bases at V and 0 bases at J, with 15 bases between. CDR1 MNHEY and CDR2 SVGAGI come from the germline V gene. The CDR3 spans 16 residues. This rearrangement joins TRBV6-5 to TRBJ1-2; the D is unclear. The receptor comes from an older woman with COVID-19, enrolled during active disease. The sequencing sample was made of peripheral blood. As DNA, the CDR3 is TGTGCCAGCAGTTTGGACTTTGCCGGAGCTAACTATGGCTACACCTTC. Translation: CASSLDFAGANYGYTF.